Sequencing of this T cell receptor beta chain was carried out in a study of OX40 agonist ivuxolimab in advanced cancers. Study background: Roughly two fifths of patients had received prior checkpoint inhibitor therapy.

A word on this clone: What it binds is unknown.

Only in-frame clones appear in the TCRdb table, and some are missing; sequencing was by immunoSEQ multiplex PCR. Of 35,000 to 50,000 clones in the sample, 70% to 90% are singletons; the top ten hold around 18%. Study-wide results and caveats: By week 6 at 0.1 to 3.0 mg/kg, blood CD4+ and CD8+ T cells had expanded clonally.

V gave up 8 bases and J gave up 4 bases, with 8 bases separating them. CDR1 is MNHNY, CDR2 SVGAGI, per germline (reference sequence). CDR3 length: 12 amino acids. This clonotype originated in an adult with an advanced solid tumor such as melanoma, head and neck, liver or kidney cancer. The material sequenced was CD4+ or CD8+ T cells sorted from blood, taken in a trial of the OX40 agonist ivuxolimab. The V and J genes are TRBV6-6 and TRBJ2-2, with a weak D call TRBD2 (5 bases). CDR3 sequence (DNA): TGTGCCAGCGAGGCGGGCACCGGGGAGCTGTTTTTT. It yields the protein CASEAGTGELFF.